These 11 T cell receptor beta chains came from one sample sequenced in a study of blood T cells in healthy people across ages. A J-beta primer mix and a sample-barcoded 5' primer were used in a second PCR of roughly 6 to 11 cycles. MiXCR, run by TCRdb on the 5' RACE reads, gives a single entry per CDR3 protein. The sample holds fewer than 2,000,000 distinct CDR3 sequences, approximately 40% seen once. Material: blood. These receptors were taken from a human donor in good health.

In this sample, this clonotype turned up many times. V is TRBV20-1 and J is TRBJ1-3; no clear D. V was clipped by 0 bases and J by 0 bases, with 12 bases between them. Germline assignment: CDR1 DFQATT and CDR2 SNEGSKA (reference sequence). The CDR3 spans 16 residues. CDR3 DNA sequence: TGCAGTGCTAGAGATCTCCCAGGACCCTCTGGAAACACCATATATTTT. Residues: CSARDLPGPSGNTIYF.

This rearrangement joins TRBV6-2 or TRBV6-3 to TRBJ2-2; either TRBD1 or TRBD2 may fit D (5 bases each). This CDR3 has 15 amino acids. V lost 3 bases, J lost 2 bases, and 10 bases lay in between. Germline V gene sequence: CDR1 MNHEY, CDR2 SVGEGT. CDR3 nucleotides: TGTGCCAGCAGTTATAGGGGACCTAACACCGGGGAGCTGTTTTTT. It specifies CASSYRGPNTGELFF.

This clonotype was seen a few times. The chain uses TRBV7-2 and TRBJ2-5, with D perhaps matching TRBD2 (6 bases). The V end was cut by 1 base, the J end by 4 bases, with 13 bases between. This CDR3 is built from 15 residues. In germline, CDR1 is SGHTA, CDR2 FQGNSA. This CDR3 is CASSLVVRGSETQYF. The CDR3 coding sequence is TGTGCCAGCAGCTTAGTAGTGCGGGGATCAGAGACCCAGTACTTC. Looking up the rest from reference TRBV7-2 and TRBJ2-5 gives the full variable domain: GAGVSQSPSNKVTEKGKDVELRCDPISGHTALYWYRQSLGQGLEFLIYFQGNSAPDKSGLPSDRFSAERTGGSVSTLTIQRTQQEDSAVYLCASSLVVRGSETQYFGPGTRLLVL.

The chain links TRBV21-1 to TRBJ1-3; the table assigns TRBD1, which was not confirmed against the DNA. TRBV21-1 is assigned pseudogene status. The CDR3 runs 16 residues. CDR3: CASSGGQASSGNTIYF. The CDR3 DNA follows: TGTGCCAGCAGCGGGGGGCAGGCCAGCTCTGGAAACACCATATATTTT.

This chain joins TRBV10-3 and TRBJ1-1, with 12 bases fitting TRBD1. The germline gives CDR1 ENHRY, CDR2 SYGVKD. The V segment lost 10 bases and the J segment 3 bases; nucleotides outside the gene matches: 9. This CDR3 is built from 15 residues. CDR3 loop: CATRGTGGRDTEAFF. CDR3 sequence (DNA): TGTGCCACCCGGGGGACAGGGGGCCGGGACACTGAAGCTTTCTTT.

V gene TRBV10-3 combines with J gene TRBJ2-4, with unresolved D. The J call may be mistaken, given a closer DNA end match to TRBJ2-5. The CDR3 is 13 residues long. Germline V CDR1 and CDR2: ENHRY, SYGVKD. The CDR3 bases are TGTGCCATCAGCTTGAACCCAGAGGAGACCCAGTACTTC. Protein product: CAISLNPEETQYF.

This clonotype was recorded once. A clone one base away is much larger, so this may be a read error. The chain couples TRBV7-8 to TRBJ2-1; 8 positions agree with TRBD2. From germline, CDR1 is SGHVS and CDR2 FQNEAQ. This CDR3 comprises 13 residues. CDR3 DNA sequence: TGTGTCAGCAGCTTAGGACGGGGGGGTGAGCAGTTCTTC. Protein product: CVSSLGRGGEQFF. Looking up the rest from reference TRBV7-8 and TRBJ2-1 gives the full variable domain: GAGVSQSPRYKVAKRGQDVALRCDPISGHVSLFWYQQALGQGPEFLTYFQNEAQLDKSGLPSDRFFAERPEGSVSTLKIQRTQQEDSAVYLCVSSLGRGGEQFFGPGTRLTVL.

The DNA for the CDR3 is TGTGCCAGCAGCTCCCTGACAGGGAAATATGAAAAACTGTTTTTT. Translating it yields CASSSLTGKYEKLFF. The chain joins TRBV11-2 to TRBJ1-4; TRBD1 matches 7 bases. After removal of 4 bases from V and 6 bases from J, the junction contained 8 bases not matched to a gene. The CDR3 has 15 residues. The V gene's germline CDR1 is SGHAT and CDR2 FQNNGV.

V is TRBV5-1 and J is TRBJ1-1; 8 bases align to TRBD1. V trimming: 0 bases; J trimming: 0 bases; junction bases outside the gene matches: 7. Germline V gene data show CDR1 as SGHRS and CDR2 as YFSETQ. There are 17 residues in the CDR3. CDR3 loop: CASSLGVTGALNTEAFF. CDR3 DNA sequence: TGCGCCAGCAGCTTGGGGGTGACAGGGGCCCTGAACACTGAAGCTTTCTTT.

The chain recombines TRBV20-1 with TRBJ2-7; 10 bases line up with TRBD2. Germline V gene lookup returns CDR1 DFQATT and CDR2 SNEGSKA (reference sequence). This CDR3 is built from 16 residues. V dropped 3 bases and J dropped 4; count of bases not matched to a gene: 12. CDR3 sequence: CSASREGLAGAYEQYF. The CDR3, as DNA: TGCAGTGCTAGTCGAGAGGGCCTAGCGGGGGCGTACGAGCAGTACTTC.

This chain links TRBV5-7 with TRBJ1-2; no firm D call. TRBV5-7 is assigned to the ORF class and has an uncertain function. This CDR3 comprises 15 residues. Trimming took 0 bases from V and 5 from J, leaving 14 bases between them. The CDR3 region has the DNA TGTGCCAGCAGCTTGGTGTCCCAGCCCGGGTATGGCTACACCTTC. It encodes CASSLVSQPGYGYTF.